A selection of T cell receptor beta chains follows, all from one sample in a study of cytomegalovirus exposure and HLA in healthy donors. Sequencing used immunoSEQ multiplex PCR; TCRdb keeps in-frame clones, though not all of them. Of over 75,000 clones in the sample, around 9.6% were seen once. The sequencing sample was made of PBMCs. Receptors were obtained from a man aged 50 or older in good health and CMV-seropositive. CDR3s include the opening cysteine and the closing phenylalanine or tryptophan. D genes are given only for firm matches. A row's size may be missing; if present it is once, few, many or a size class.

V gene	clone size	J gene	D gene	CDR3 protein	CDR3 DNA
TRBV5-1	few	TRBJ2-5	TRBD2	CASSLTAGGETQYF	TGCGCCAGCAGCTTAACAGCGGGAGGGGAGACCCAGTACTTC
TRBV9	NA	TRBJ1-2	TRBD1	CASSVRDRGNYGYTF	TGTGCCAGCAGCGTCCGGGACAGGGGTAACTATGGCTACACCTTC
TRBV27	NA	TRBJ1-1	NA	CASSLSGGGAEAFF	TGTGCCAGCAGTTTATCGGGAGGGGGGGCTGAAGCTTTCTTT
TRBV2	NA	TRBJ2-7	NA	CASSEEYGRAYEQYF	TGTGCCAGCAGTGAGGAATACGGCAGGGCCTACGAGCAGTACTTC
TRBV9	NA	TRBJ2-5	TRBD2	CASSGLASKGTQYF	TGTGCCAGCAGCGGACTAGCGTCTAAAGGGACCCAGTACTTC
TRBV7-3	NA	TRBJ2-1	NA	CASSFFSGGYNEQFF	TGTGCCAGCAGCTTCTTTTCGGGCGGGTACAATGAGCAGTTCTTC
TRBV4-2	NA	TRBJ2-7	NA	CASSQDQWEADEQYF	TGTGCCAGCAGCCAAGATCAGTGGGAGGCTGACGAGCAGTACTTC
TRBV5-4	NA	TRBJ2-6	TRBD1	CASSDRAGANVLTF	TGTGCCAGCAGCGACAGGGCCGGGGCCAACGTCCTGACTTTC
TRBV7-9	NA	TRBJ1-5	NA	CASSLGAGFGNQPQHF	TGTGCCAGCAGCTTAGGGGCGGGGTTCGGCAATCAGCCCCAGCATTTT
TRBV9	few	TRBJ1-2	NA	CASSPRGDGADGYTF	TGTGCCAGCAGCCCCCGAGGCGACGGAGCAGATGGCTACACCTTC